There are a few counts of the clone carrying this T cell receptor (beta chain). Its specificity is not known. Losses at the gene ends were 6 bases for V and 5 bases for J; bases not matched to a gene: 9. Germline CDR1 reads SNHLY; CDR2 reads FYNNEI. The CDR3 has 16 residues. The library targeted TCRbeta and was prepared with unique molecular identifiers. TCRdb re-called the PCR reads with MiXCR, one entry per CDR3 protein. The sample holds around 440,000 distinct CDR3 sequences, roughly 16% seen once. This sample is part of a study of T-cell reconstitution after alpha-beta-depleted transplantation in children. Overall study findings and caveats: Day-60 TCRbeta diversity that was high in some patients was derived from surviving recipient T cells and thymic progenitors. One year after transplant, T-cell counts and diversity came mostly from newly produced T cells. By about two months after transplant, alpha-beta T cells reportedly arose from several hundred graft clones that had expanded.

V is TRBV2 and J is TRBJ2-1, with 11 bases matching TRBD2. The sequenced sample was PBMCs, mostly from graft donor cells, obtained 360 days after TCRalphabeta/CD19-depleted stem cell transplant. The receptor comes from a boy younger than two who had a stem cell transplant for Wiskott-Aldrich syndrome, so the T cells may come from the graft donor. CDR3 region: CASRALLAGGHNEQFF. The DNA of the CDR3 is TGTGCCAGCAGAGCTCTGCTAGCGGGGGGCCACAATGAGCAGTTCTTC.